The 18 T cell receptor beta chains reported below all come from one sample, sequenced in a study of cytomegalovirus exposure and HLA in healthy donors (dated by TCRdb to about 2017). The method was the immunoSEQ multiplex PCR assay. For the multiplex PCR, a mixture combining 60 forward primers for TCR Vbeta segments and 13 reverse primers for TCR Jbeta segments was used. TCRdb retrieved this table from immuneACCESS and kept in-frame rearrangements only. Not all clones are present; in checked studies, unresolved V genes account for under half, and no reason is known for the remainder. In all, the sample holds approximately 130,000 clones, and about two thirds of those were seen once. The ten largest clones add up to around 4.2% of the sample. Specimen: PBMCs. All receptors come from a man aged 50 to 59 in good health and CMV-seropositive.

The V call is TRBV19, the J call TRBJ1-1; D may be TRBD1 (6 bases). The V and J ends lost 6 bases and 0 bases respectively, with 11 bases between them. This CDR3 is built from 14 residues. The V gene's germline CDR1 is LNHDA and CDR2 SQIVND (reference sequence). The CDR3 sequence: CASSLDRLNTEAFF. DNA for the CDR3: TGTGCCAGTAGCCTCGACAGGTTGAACACTGAAGCTTTCTTT. The full variable domain, completed using reference TRBV19 and TRBJ1-1, is DGGITQSPKYLFRKEGQNVTLSCEQNLNHDAMYWYRQDPGQGLRLIYYSQIVNDFQKGDIAEGYSVSREKKESFPLTVTSAQKNPTAFYLCASSLDRLNTEAFFGQGTRLTVV.

This clone occurred a few times. The chain employs TRBV7-2 and TRBJ2-6; no definite D call. V was clipped by 4 bases and J by 0 bases, with 4 bases between them. Germline values: CDR1 SGHTA, CDR2 FQGNSA. The CDR3 has 14 residues. As DNA, the CDR3 is TGTGCCAGCAGCTCTTTCTCTGGGGCCAACGTCCTGACTTTC. Protein: CASSSFSGANVLTF.

The chain carries TRBV18 and TRBJ1-1; TRBD1 agrees at 8 bases. In germline, CDR1 is KGHSH, CDR2 LQKENI. The CDR3 loop spans 14 amino acids. Trimming cost V 6 bases and J 5 bases; bases outside gene matches: 8. The DNA for the CDR3 is TGTGCCAGCTCGGTGGACAGGGAGAAGACTGAAGCTTTCTTT. This encodes CASSVDREKTEAFF.

The chain carries TRBV6-1 and TRBJ1-2, with a possible D match to TRBD1 (6 bases). Germline values: CDR1 MNHNS, CDR2 SASEGT. The CDR3 has 15 amino acids. Trimming pared 5 bases from V and 4 bases from J, leaving 17 bases between. The CDR3 reads CASSPEMTGLYGYTF. As DNA, the CDR3 is TGTGCCAGCAGTCCCGAGATGACAGGCCTCTATGGCTACACCTTC.

This chain links TRBV5-1 with TRBJ2-3; D may be TRBD1 (5 bases). Trimming shortened V by 7 bases and J by 1 base, and 16 bases separated the two germline ends. The CDR3 contains 15 residues. Germline V gene sequence: CDR1 SGHRS, CDR2 YFSETQ. CDR3 in DNA: TGCGCCAGCCTAGTAAGGGGCGAGCGCACAGATACGCAGTATTTT. As protein: CASLVRGERTDTQYF.

The chain couples TRBV5-1 to TRBJ2-3; unclear D gene. The CDR3 is 13 residues long. Germline V lookup: CDR1 SGHRS, CDR2 YFSETQ. V shed 1 base and J shed 4 bases, with 7 bases lying between them. The CDR3 loop is CASSLNIADTQYF. CDR3 nucleotides: TGCGCCAGCAGCTTGAATATCGCAGATACGCAGTATTTT.

This clone was picked up one time. This rearrangement joins TRBV12-5 to TRBJ2-3; a weak D match, TRBD1 (5 bases). The V gene's germline CDR1 is LGHNT and CDR2 FRNRAP. The CDR3 spans 13 residues. V lost 6 bases, J lost 1 base, and 8 bases lay in between. The CDR3 loop is CASGIQGTDTQYF. DNA for the CDR3: TGTGCTAGTGGGATACAGGGCACAGATACGCAGTATTTT. The full variable domain, completed using reference TRBV12-5 and TRBJ2-3, is DARVTQTPRHKVTEMGQEVTMRCQPILGHNTVFWYRQTMMQGLELLAYFRNRAPLDDSGMPKDRFSAEMPDATLATLKIQPSEPRDSAVYFCASGIQGTDTQYFGPGTRLTVL.

The chain carries TRBV11-2 and TRBJ2-1; 9 bases match TRBD1. This CDR3 is 14 amino acids long. The junction had 8 bases not matched to a gene; V was cut back by 1 base and J by 13 bases. Germline V CDR1 and CDR2: SGHAT, FQNNGV. In DNA, the CDR3 is TGTGCCAGCAGCTTAGGTACAGGGGGCATCCCCCAGTTCTTC. As protein: CASSLGTGGIPQFF.

The rearrangement uses TRBV6-6 and TRBJ2-1; 9 bases agree with TRBD1. The CDR3 consists of 16 residues. After removal of 1 base from V and 6 bases from J, the junction contained 7 bases not matched to a gene. Germline V gives CDR1 MNHNY, CDR2 SVGAGI (reference sequence). For the CDR3, the DNA is TGTGCCAGCAGTTACTGGCCGGGACAGGGACGCAATGAGCAGTTCTTC. Translated: CASSYWPGQGRNEQFF.

V and J are TRBV29-1 and TRBJ1-5, with 10 positions matching TRBD1. Germline CDR1 is SQVTM and CDR2 is ANQGSEA. J was trimmed by 2 bases and V by 7 bases; bases with no gene match: 5. The length of the CDR3 is 14 residues. CDR3 region: CSAAGTGGNQPQHF. DNA for the CDR3: TGCAGCGCCGCGGGGACAGGGGGCAATCAGCCCCAGCATTTT.

The chain joins TRBV19 to TRBJ2-1, with 11 positions matching TRBD2. Germline CDR1 is LNHDA and CDR2 is SQIVND (reference sequence). This CDR3 is built from 17 residues. Germline trimming cut 1 base from V and 3 bases from J; bases unmatched to any gene: 5. CDR3 loop: CASSIAGTSGFYNEQFF. Written as DNA, the CDR3 is TGTGCCAGTAGTATAGCGGGGACTAGCGGCTTCTACAATGAGCAGTTCTTC.

As for this clone: The same CDR3 is also encoded by other DNA sequences in this sample. The genes are TRBV5-1 and TRBJ1-1; D possibly corresponds to TRBD1 (5 bases). The V gene lost 0 bases and the J gene lost 1 base, with 7 bases spanning the gap. Per the germline V gene, CDR1 is SGHRS and CDR2 is YFSETQ. The CDR3 runs to 14 residues. CDR3 sequence (DNA): TGCGCCAGCAGCTTGGTGGGGGGGAACACTGAAGCTTTCTTT. It specifies CASSLVGGNTEAFF.

The chain uses TRBV27 and TRBJ2-1; no reliable D call. CDR3 length: 13 residues. Germline lookup yields CDR1 MNHEY and CDR2 SMNVEV (reference sequence). Trimming cost V 3 bases and J 0 bases, with 3 bases left between them. CDR3 in DNA: TGTGCCAGCAGTTTGAGCTCCTACAATGAGCAGTTCTTC. Translating gives CASSLSSYNEQFF.

The V call is TRBV18, the J call TRBJ1-6; D is unresolved. Germline V gives CDR1 KGHSH, CDR2 LQKENI. The CDR3 consists of 15 residues. Deletions cut 1 base from V and 5 bases from J, with 9 bases between. CDR3 in amino acids: CASSPRFPDNSPLHF. DNA of the CDR3: TGTGCCAGCTCACCACGGTTTCCGGATAATTCACCCCTCCACTTT.

This clone showed up just once. The chain uses TRBV28 and TRBJ1-2; D call uncertain. The CDR3 contains 19 residues. Germline V CDR1 and CDR2: MDHEN, SYDVKM. V was pared by 2 bases and J by 3 bases, with 25 bases between. CDR3 residues: CASSLVPGLTRAGDYGYTF. CDR3 nucleotides: TGTGCCAGCAGTTTAGTCCCGGGATTAACGCGGGCAGGAGACTATGGCTACACCTTC.

J is TRBJ2-3 and V is TRBV11-2, with D hard to call. Per germline, CDR1 SGHAT and CDR2 FQNNGV. Trimming took off 3 bases at V and 6 bases at J, with 16 bases between the two ends. CDR3 size: 15 residues. The CDR3 region is CASSFFQSPGDTQYF. The CDR3 DNA follows: TGTGCCAGCAGCTTTTTTCAAAGCCCAGGTGATACGCAGTATTTT.

The V call is TRBV9, the J call TRBJ2-1; 8 bases line up with TRBD2. Germline V gene lookup returns CDR1 SGDLS and CDR2 YYNGEE. The V gene end was trimmed by 0 bases and the J gene end by 9 bases; junction bases not matched to a gene: 2. The CDR3 has 13 residues. This CDR3 is CASSVVAGGEQFF. Here the CDR3 DNA reads TGTGCCAGCAGCGTAGTTGCGGGGGGTGAGCAGTTCTTC.

This chain joins TRBV11-3 and TRBJ2-1; 8 positions agree with TRBD1. The length of the CDR3 is 19 residues. V lost 5 bases, J lost 0 bases, and 15 bases stayed unmatched. Germline CDR1 and CDR2: SGHNT and YENEEA. CDR3: CASSPEDRAFSYSYNEQFF. DNA of the CDR3: TGTGCCAGCAGCCCGGAGGACAGGGCCTTTTCTTACTCCTACAATGAGCAGTTCTTC.